This T cell receptor beta chain was documented in a study of blood T cell repertoires in COVID-19. About the study: Samples came from the United States, Italy and Spain, spanning acute and convalescent COVID-19. The cDNA or gDNA used as material had been derived from T cells, B-cell-depleted T cells, or PBMCs.

From germline, CDR1 is SGHRS and CDR2 YFSETQ. Trimming pared 1 base from V and 5 bases from J, leaving 12 bases between. The CDR3 covers 14 residues. Per the original methods: Researchers report that nucleated cell counts were estimated from reference gene primer amplification. Generated by immunoSEQ multiplex PCR, the TCRdb table keeps only in-frame clones and is missing some. The V and J calls and the clone size are those of that table, but D and trimming were determined from the DNA. This sample carries about 400,000 clones, roughly 90% of them seen once, and the ten largest clones take around 1.4%.

The sequence derives from a woman younger than 45 with active or convalescent COVID-19. Sequenced: peripheral blood. J is TRBJ2-5 and V is TRBV5-1, with no clear D. Here the CDR3 DNA reads TGCGCCAGCAGCTTGCCGTCTGGTCGGGAGACCCAGTACTTC. This translates into CASSLPSGRETQYF.